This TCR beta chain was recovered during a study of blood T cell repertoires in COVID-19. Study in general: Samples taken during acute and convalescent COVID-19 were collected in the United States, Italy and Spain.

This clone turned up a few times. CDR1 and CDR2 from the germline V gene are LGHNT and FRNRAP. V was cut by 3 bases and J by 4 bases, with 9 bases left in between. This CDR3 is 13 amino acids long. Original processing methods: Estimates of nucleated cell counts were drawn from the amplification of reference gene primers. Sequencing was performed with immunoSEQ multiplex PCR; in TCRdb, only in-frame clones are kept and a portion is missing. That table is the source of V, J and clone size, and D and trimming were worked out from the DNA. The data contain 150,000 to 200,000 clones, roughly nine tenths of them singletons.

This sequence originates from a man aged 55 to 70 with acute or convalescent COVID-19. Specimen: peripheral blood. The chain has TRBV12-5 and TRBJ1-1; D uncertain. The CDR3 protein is CASGLGGSTEAFF. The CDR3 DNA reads TGTGCTAGTGGTTTAGGAGGGTCCACTGAAGCTTTCTTT.